These T cell receptor beta chains were read from a single sample in a study of cytomegalovirus exposure and HLA in healthy donors. Sequenced by immunoSEQ multiplex PCR; TCRdb stores in-frame clones only, minus some. The sample has about 180,000 clones, around 84% seen once. Sequenced sample: PBMCs. The receptors derive from a man aged 18 to 29 in good health and CMV-seropositive. Both conserved end residues are part of each CDR3. A D gene is named only where the DNA matches it firmly. Rows may omit the clone size; those that give it use once, few, many or a size class.

V: TRBV27
size: NA
D: NA
J: TRBJ1-4
DNA: TGTGCCACCGGGTCTAATGAAAAACTGTTTTTT
CDR3: CATGSNEKLFF

V: TRBV4-1
size: NA
D: NA
J: TRBJ1-4
DNA: TGCGCCAGCAGCCAAGATAGAGGGGGACCTAATGAAAAACTGTTTTTT
CDR3: CASSQDRGGPNEKLFF

V: TRBV18
size: NA
D: NA
J: TRBJ2-7
DNA: TGTGCCAGCTCACCCTCGGGCGGGCGAGCCTACGAGCAGTACTTC
CDR3: CASSPSGGRAYEQYF

V: TRBV6-1
size: NA
D: NA
J: TRBJ2-7
DNA: TGTGCCAGCAGTGAATCCGCGGGGAGCTCCTACGAGCAGTACTTC
CDR3: CASSESAGSSYEQYF

V: TRBV6-5
size: NA
D: TRBD1
J: TRBJ2-7
DNA: TGTGCCAGCAGGACAGGGGGGGCGTGGGAGCAGTACTTC
CDR3: CASRTGGAWEQYF

V: TRBV6-6
size: NA
D: NA
J: TRBJ1-1
DNA: TGTGCCAGCAGTTCCGACCCGGGTGGTGAAGCTTTCTTT
CDR3: CASSSDPGGEAFF

V: TRBV30
size: NA
D: NA
J: TRBJ2-3
DNA: TGTGCCTGGAGTACTCGTAGCACAGATACGCAGTATTTT
CDR3: CAWSTRSTDTQYF

V: TRBV7-9
size: NA
D: TRBD1
J: TRBJ1-2
DNA: TGTGCCAGCAGCTTAGACGGGACAGGGTCTGGCTACACCTTC
CDR3: CASSLDGTGSGYTF

V: TRBV11-2
size: NA
D: TRBD2
J: TRBJ2-3
DNA: TGTGCCAGCAGCTTAGGGACTAGCGCGAACACAGATACGCAGTATTTT
CDR3: CASSLGTSANTDTQYF

V: TRBV19
size: once
D: TRBD2
J: TRBJ2-5
DNA: TGTGCCAGTAGTCCCCGCGGGGGTTCAGAGACCCAGTACTTC
CDR3: CASSPRGGSETQYF

V: TRBV11-3
size: NA
D: NA
J: TRBJ2-1
DNA: TGTGCCAGCAGCACCAGGGGACGTGATGAGCAGTTCTTC
CDR3: CASSTRGRDEQFF

V: TRBV5-1
size: NA
D: NA
J: TRBJ1-5
DNA: TGCGCCAGCAGCTCGGACGGCGGGGAAGGGCCCCAGCATTTT
CDR3: CASSSDGGEGPQHF

V: TRBV7-9
size: NA
D: NA
J: TRBJ2-7
DNA: TGTGCCAGCAGCAGAACAGGGATTGGGAACTTGTACGAGCAGTACTTC
CDR3: CASSRTGIGNLYEQYF

V: TRBV20-1
size: once
D: NA
J: TRBJ1-2
DNA: TGCAGTGCCGTTTTTTATGGCTACACCTTC
CDR3: CSAVFYGYTF

V: TRBV18
size: NA
D: TRBD2
J: TRBJ2-7
DNA: TGTGCCAGCTCACCCGCTAGCGGGAACTACGAGCAGTACTTC
CDR3: CASSPASGNYEQYF

V: TRBV6-1
size: once
D: TRBD2
J: TRBJ2-7
DNA: TGTGCCAGCAGTGGACTAGCGGGTGAAGCCTACGAGCAGTACTTC
CDR3: CASSGLAGEAYEQYF

V: TRBV11-2
size: once
D: NA
J: TRBJ1-1
DNA: TGTGCCAGCAGCTTAGATCTAAAGACAGGCCTTTCTGAAGCTTTCTTT
CDR3: CASSLDLKTGLSEAFF

V: TRBV11-2
size: NA
D: NA
J: TRBJ1-1
DNA: TGTGCCAGCAACGGTCAAATGAACACTGAAGCTTTCTTT
CDR3: CASNGQMNTEAFF

V: TRBV5-4
size: NA
D: TRBD1
J: TRBJ1-5
DNA: TGTGCCAGCAGCTTGGAACCGACAGGGGATCAGCCCCAGCATTTT
CDR3: CASSLEPTGDQPQHF

V: TRBV5-8
size: NA
D: TRBD1
J: TRBJ2-4
DNA: TGTGCCAGCAGCGATGTACCGGGACAGTCGCATCTAGCCAAAAACATTCAGTACTTC
CDR3: CASSDVPGQSHLAKNIQYF

V: TRBV19
size: NA
D: TRBD1
J: TRBJ2-5
DNA: TGTGCCACCAGGGACAGAAAGGACCAAGAGACCCAGTACTTC
CDR3: CATRDRKDQETQYF

V: TRBV28
size: NA
D: NA
J: TRBJ1-2
DNA: TGTGCCAGCAGTTCCATAGTCGACTATGGCTACACCTTC
CDR3: CASSSIVDYGYTF

V: TRBV2
size: NA
D: NA
J: TRBJ2-6
DNA: TGTGCCAGCGGATATAGCTTTCGGACTGGGGCCAACGTCCTGACTTTC
CDR3: CASGYSFRTGANVLTF

V: TRBV25-1
size: NA
D: NA
J: TRBJ2-4
DNA: TGTGCCAGCGGGGATCCGGGACACTGGAACATTCAGTACTTC
CDR3: CASGDPGHWNIQYF

V: TRBV13
size: NA
D: NA
J: TRBJ1-1
DNA: TGTGCCAGCAGCGCCCCTCGGGTGGCCTTTGGAGAAGCTTTCTTT
CDR3: CASSAPRVAFGEAFF

V: TRBV28
size: NA
D: TRBD2
J: TRBJ2-1
DNA: TGTGCCAGCAGTCTTAGCGGGAGTGAGCAGTTCTTC
CDR3: CASSLSGSEQFF

V: TRBV19
size: NA
D: NA
J: TRBJ2-5
DNA: TGTGCCAGTAGTATCCCGGGATCCCAAGAGACCCAGTACTTC
CDR3: CASSIPGSQETQYF

V: TRBV7-9
size: NA
D: TRBD2
J: TRBJ2-7
DNA: TGTGCCAGCAGCCCCCGGGTAGCGGGAGACTACGAGCAGTACTTC
CDR3: CASSPRVAGDYEQYF

V: TRBV6-1
size: NA
D: NA
J: TRBJ1-4
DNA: TGTGCCAGCAGTGGGGCGGGAGGGAATGAAAAACTGTTTTTT
CDR3: CASSGAGGNEKLFF

V: TRBV7-9
size: NA
D: TRBD1
J: TRBJ2-3
DNA: TGTGCCAGCAGCTTTCCTCAAGGGGGCCGGGATACGCAGTATTTT
CDR3: CASSFPQGGRDTQYF

V: TRBV28
size: NA
D: NA
J: TRBJ1-6
DNA: TGTGCCAGCAGACCCCCTAGGTATAATTCACCCCTCCACTTT
CDR3: CASRPPRYNSPLHF

V: TRBV28
size: NA
D: TRBD2
J: TRBJ2-7
DNA: TGTGCCAGCACCACCCCGGCTAGCGGGAGTCACGAGCAGTACTTC
CDR3: CASTTPASGSHEQYF

V: TRBV6-5
size: NA
D: NA
J: TRBJ1-2
DNA: TGTGCCAGCAGTTACTCGAAGGGGATACTATATGGCTACACCTTC
CDR3: CASSYSKGILYGYTF

V: TRBV28
size: few
D: NA
J: TRBJ1-6
DNA: TGTGCCAGCAGTTTATATCACGGACACTCCTATAATTCACCCCTCCACTTT
CDR3: CASSLYHGHSYNSPLHF

V: TRBV15
size: NA
D: NA
J: TRBJ2-3
DNA: TGTGCCACCAGCAGAGGCCGTTCAGCGAGTTACACAGATACGCAGTATTTT
CDR3: CATSRGRSASYTDTQYF

V: TRBV13
size: NA
D: NA
J: TRBJ2-2
DNA: TGTGCCAGCAGCCAAGGGACTGGGAACACCGGGGAGCTGTTTTTT
CDR3: CASSQGTGNTGELFF

V: TRBV7-2
size: NA
D: TRBD2
J: TRBJ2-1
DNA: TGTGCCAGCAGCTACCTAGCGGGGGGCCCTTACAATGAGCAGTTCTTC
CDR3: CASSYLAGGPYNEQFF

V: TRBV10-3
size: NA
D: TRBD1
J: TRBJ1-2
DNA: TGTGCCACAACACCGAGGGACAGGGGGAAGCTCTATGGCTACACCTTC
CDR3: CATTPRDRGKLYGYTF

V: TRBV6-5
size: NA
D: NA
J: TRBJ1-1
DNA: TGTGCCAGCAGCCCGACACCCATGAACACTGAAGCTTTCTTT
CDR3: CASSPTPMNTEAFF

V: TRBV6-5
size: NA
D: TRBD1
J: TRBJ1-4
DNA: TGTGCCAGCAGTCCCCCGGGACAGCCTGAAAAACTGTTTTTT
CDR3: CASSPPGQPEKLFF

V: TRBV18
size: NA
D: NA
J: TRBJ2-3
DNA: TGTGCCAGCTCTCCCATAGCGGCGCGGGCAGATACGCAGTATTTT
CDR3: CASSPIAARADTQYF

V: TRBV4-1
size: NA
D: TRBD1
J: TRBJ1-5
DNA: TGCGCCAGCAGCCAAGATCCCCCCGGGACAGGGGGTCAGCCCCAGCATTTT
CDR3: CASSQDPPGTGGQPQHF

V: TRBV5-1
size: NA
D: NA
J: TRBJ1-1
DNA: TGCGCCAGCAGCTTGGAGGGGAAGGGGCGACCCCGGAACACTGAAGCTTTCTTT
CDR3: CASSLEGKGRPRNTEAFF

V: TRBV2
size: NA
D: NA
J: TRBJ2-3
DNA: TGTGCCAGCAGTGCCGAGAGTTATACGCAGTATTTT
CDR3: CASSAESYTQYF

V: TRBV28
size: once
D: TRBD2
J: TRBJ2-5
DNA: TGTGCCAGCAGTTTAGACCAAGAGCGGGATAAAGAGACCCAGTACTTC
CDR3: CASSLDQERDKETQYF

V: TRBV6-1
size: once
D: NA
J: TRBJ2-3
DNA: TGTGCCAGCAGTGAAGCTACCCGTCCAGGGACAAGCACAGATACGCAGTATTTT
CDR3: CASSEATRPGTSTDTQYF

V: TRBV10-3
size: NA
D: TRBD2
J: TRBJ2-7
DNA: TGTGCCATCAGCGGACTAGCGGGGTCCTACGAGCAGTACTTC
CDR3: CAISGLAGSYEQYF

V: TRBV5-1
size: few
D: TRBD1
J: TRBJ2-7
DNA: TGCGCCAGCAGCTCAGGACAGGGACCCGAGCAGTACTTC
CDR3: CASSSGQGPEQYF

V: TRBV28
size: NA
D: NA
J: TRBJ1-5
DNA: TGTGCCAGCAGTCTGAGCGGTGCGCCTAATCAGCCCCAGCATTTT
CDR3: CASSLSGAPNQPQHF

V: TRBV4-2
size: NA
D: TRBD2
J: TRBJ2-1
DNA: TGTGCCAGCAGCCCAGGGACAACGGGAGGGGAGGATGAGCAGTTCTTC
CDR3: CASSPGTTGGEDEQFF